The T cell receptor beta chain under discussion was sequenced for a study of T cell responses to AZD1222 COVID-19 vaccine. Sequencing used immunoSEQ multiplex PCR; TCRdb keeps in-frame clones, though not all of them. The table includes about 120,000 clones, just under 95% detected once. Germline CDR1 reads SGHRS; CDR2 reads YFSETQ. The CDR3 is 15 residues long. Trimming shortened V by 4 bases and J by 4 bases, and 14 bases separated the two germline ends. The source of this sequence is an adult in good health. J is TRBJ1-4 and V is TRBV5-1; a possible D gene is TRBD1 (6 bases). The sequencing used peripheral blood, collected on day 0 of AZD1222 vaccination. The CDR3 nucleotides read TGCGCCAGCAGCCCGATGACAGGACTTAATGAAAAACTGTTTTTT. It encodes CASSPMTGLNEKLFF.